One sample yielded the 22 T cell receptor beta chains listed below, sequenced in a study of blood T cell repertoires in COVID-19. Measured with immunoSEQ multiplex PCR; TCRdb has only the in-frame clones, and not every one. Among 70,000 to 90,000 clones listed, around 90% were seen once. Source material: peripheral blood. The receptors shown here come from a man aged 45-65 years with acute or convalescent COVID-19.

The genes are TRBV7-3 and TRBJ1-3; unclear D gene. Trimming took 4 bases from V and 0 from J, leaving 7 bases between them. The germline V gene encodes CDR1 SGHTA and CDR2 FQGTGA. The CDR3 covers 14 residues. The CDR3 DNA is TGTGCCAGCAGCTACAAGTCCTCTGGAAACACCATATATTTT. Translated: CASSYKSSGNTIYF.

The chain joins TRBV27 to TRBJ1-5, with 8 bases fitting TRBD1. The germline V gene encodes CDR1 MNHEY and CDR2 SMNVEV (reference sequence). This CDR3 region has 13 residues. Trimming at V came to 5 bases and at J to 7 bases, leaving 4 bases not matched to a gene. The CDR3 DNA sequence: TGTGCCAGCAGTACAGGGGGTAACCAGCCCCAGCATTTT. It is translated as CASSTGGNQPQHF.

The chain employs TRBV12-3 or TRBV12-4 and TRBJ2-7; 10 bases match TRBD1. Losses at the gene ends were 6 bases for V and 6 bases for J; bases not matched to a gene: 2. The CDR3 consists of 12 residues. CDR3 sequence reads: CASRTGGFEQYF. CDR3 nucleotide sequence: TGTGCCAGCAGGACAGGGGGCTTCGAGCAGTACTTC.

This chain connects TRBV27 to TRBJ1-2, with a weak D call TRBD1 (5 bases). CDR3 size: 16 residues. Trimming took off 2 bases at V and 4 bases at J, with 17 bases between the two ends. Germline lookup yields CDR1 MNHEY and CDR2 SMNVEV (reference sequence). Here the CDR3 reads CASSLRGTIGVYGYTF. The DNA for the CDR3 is TGTGCCAGCAGTTTACGGGGGACGATTGGGGTCTATGGCTACACCTTC.

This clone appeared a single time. The CDR3 loop reads CASSLETGFYNEQFF. The CDR3 DNA follows: TGCGCCAGCAGCTTGGAAACAGGGTTTTACAATGAGCAGTTCTTC. The genes are TRBV5-1 and TRBJ2-1; a possible D gene is TRBD1 (6 bases). CDR1 is SGHRS, CDR2 YFSETQ, per germline. Between the trimmed V and J ends, which lost 0 bases and 4 bases, there was a span of 11 bases. This CDR3 spans 15 amino acids.

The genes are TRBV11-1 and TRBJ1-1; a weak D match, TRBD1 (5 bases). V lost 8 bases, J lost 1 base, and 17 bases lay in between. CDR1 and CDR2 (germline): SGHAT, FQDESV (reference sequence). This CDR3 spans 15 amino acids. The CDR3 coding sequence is TGTGCCAGCCGCTCAGGGCGGCAGGGGAACACTGAAGCTTTCTTT. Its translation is CASRSGRQGNTEAFF.

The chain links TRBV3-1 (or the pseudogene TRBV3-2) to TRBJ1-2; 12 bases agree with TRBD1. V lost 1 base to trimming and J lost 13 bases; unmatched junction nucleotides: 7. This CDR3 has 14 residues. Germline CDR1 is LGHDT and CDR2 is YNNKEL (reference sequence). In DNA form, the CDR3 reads TGTGCCAGCAGCCAAGGGGGGACAGGGGGCGCAGGCACCTTC. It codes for CASSQGGTGGAGTF.

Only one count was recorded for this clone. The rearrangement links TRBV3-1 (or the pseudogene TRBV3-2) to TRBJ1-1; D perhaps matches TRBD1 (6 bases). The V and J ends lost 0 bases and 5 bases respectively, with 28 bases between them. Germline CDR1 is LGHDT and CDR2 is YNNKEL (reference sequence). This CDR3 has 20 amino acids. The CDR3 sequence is CASSQDLEQGWNEWYTEAFF. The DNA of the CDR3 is TGTGCCAGCAGCCAAGATCTTGAACAGGGTTGGAATGAGTGGTATACTGAAGCTTTCTTT.

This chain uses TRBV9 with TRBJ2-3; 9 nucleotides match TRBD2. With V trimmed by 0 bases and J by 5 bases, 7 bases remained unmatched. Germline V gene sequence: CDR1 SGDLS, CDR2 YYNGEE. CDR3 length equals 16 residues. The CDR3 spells CASSVASGVLGDTQYF. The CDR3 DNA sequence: TGTGCCAGCAGCGTAGCTAGCGGGGTTCTAGGAGATACGCAGTATTTT. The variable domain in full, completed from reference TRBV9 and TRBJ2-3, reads DSGVTQTPKHLITATGQRVTLRCSPRSGDLSVYWYQQSLDQGLQFLIQYYNGEERAKGNILERFSAQQFPDLHSELNLSSLELGDSALYFCASSVASGVLGDTQYFGPGTRLTVL.

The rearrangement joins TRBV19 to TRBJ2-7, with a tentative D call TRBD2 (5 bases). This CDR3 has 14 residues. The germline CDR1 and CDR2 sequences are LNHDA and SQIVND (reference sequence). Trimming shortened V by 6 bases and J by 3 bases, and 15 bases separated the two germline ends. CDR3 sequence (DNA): TGTGCCAGTAGGCCGGAGGCCGGAAACTACGAGCAGTACTTC. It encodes CASRPEAGNYEQYF.

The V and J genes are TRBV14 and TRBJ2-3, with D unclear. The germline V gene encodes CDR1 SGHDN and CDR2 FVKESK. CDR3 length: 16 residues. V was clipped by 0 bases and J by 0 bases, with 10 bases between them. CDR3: CASSQEYSLSTDTQYF. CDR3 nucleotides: TGTGCCAGCAGCCAAGAGTACAGCCTTAGCACAGATACGCAGTATTTT.

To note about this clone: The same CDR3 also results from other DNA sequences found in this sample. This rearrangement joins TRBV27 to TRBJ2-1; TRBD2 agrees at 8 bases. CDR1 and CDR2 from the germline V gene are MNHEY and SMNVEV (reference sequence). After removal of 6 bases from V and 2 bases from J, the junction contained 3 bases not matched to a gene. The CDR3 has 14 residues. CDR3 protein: CASSPGGAYNEQFF. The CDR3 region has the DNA TGTGCCAGCAGCCCGGGGGGGGCCTACAATGAGCAGTTCTTC.

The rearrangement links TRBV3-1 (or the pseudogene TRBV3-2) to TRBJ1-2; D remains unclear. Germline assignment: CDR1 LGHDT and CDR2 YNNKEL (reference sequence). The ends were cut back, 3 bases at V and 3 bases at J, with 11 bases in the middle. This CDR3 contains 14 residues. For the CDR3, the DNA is TGTGCCAGCAGCCACCGAGGTGCCGACTATGGCTACACCTTC. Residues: CASSHRGADYGYTF.

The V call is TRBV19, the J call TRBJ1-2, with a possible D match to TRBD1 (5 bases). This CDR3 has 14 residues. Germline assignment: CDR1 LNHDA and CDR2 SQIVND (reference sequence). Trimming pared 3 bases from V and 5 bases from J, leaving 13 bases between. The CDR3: CASSISAREYGYTF. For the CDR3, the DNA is TGTGCCAGTAGTATTTCCGCCAGGGAATATGGCTACACCTTC.

CDR3 sequence (DNA): TGTGCCAGCAGATCCACCCTACCGAGCGGGAAAGAGGGAGAGACCCAGTACTTC. Protein: CASRSTLPSGKEGETQYF. The chain couples TRBV7-6 to TRBJ2-5; TRBD2 agrees at 7 bases. The CDR3 runs 18 residues. With 6 bases clipped from V and 4 bases from J, the junction kept 20 bases outside the gene matches. Germline CDR1 and CDR2: SGHVS and FNYEAQ.

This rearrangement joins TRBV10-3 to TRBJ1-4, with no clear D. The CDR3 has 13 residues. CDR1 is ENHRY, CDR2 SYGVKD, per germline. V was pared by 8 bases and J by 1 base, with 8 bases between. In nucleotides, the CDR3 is TGTGCCATCGCGCGGGGAACTAATGAAAAACTGTTTTTT. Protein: CAIARGTNEKLFF.

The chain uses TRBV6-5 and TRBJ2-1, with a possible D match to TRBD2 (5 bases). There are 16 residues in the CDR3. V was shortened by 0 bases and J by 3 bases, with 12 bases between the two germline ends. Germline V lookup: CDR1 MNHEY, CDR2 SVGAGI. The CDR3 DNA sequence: TGTGCCAGCAGTTACTCCACTAGGGCAGGCTACAATGAGCAGTTCTTC. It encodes CASSYSTRAGYNEQFF.

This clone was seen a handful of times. The DNA of the CDR3 is TGTGCCAGCAGACTCTTGAGTAGCAATCAGCCCCAGCATTTT. Its translation is CASRLLSSNQPQHF. This chain links TRBV2 with TRBJ1-5; unclear D gene. Trimming removed 6 bases from V and 0 bases from J, with 9 bases in between. The CDR3 extends over 14 amino acids. Germline loops: CDR1 SNHLY, CDR2 FYNNEI.

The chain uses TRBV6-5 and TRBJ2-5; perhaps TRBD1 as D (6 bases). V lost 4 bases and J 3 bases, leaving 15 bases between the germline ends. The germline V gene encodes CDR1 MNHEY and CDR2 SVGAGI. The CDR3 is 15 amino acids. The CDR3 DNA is TGTGCCAGCAGTTTTTTCGTGGGGGCCGAAGAGACCCAGTACTTC. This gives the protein CASSFFVGAEETQYF.

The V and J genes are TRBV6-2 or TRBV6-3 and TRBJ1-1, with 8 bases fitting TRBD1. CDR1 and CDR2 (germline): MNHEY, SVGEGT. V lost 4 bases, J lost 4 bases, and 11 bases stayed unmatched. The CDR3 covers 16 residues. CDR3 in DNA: TGTGCCAGCAGTTTCTACAGGGACAGGTCCTCCACTGAAGCTTTCTTT. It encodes CASSFYRDRSSTEAFF.

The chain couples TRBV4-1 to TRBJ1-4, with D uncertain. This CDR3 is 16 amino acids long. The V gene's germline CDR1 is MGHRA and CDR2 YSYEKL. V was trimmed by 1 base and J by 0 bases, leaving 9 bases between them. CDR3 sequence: CASSQAFGTTNEKLFF. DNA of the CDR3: TGCGCCAGCAGCCAAGCCTTTGGCACAACTAATGAAAAACTGTTTTTT.

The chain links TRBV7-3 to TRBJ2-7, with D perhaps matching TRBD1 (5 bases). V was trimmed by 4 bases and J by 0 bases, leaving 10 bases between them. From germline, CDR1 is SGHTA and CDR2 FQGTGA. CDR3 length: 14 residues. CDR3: CASSSGQSSYEQYF. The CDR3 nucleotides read TGTGCCAGCAGCTCCGGACAAAGCTCCTACGAGCAGTACTTC.